These T cell receptor beta chains were read from a single sample in a study of T cell repertoires in cytomegalovirus infection. What these receptors recognize is not known. In TCRdb, the reads were re-called with MiXCR into one record per CDR3 protein. This table holds roughly 340,000 distinct CDR3 sequences, almost 30% found once. Sample: cultured PBMCs, taken from culture after CMV antigen stimulation. All receptors derive from a human donor in good health (CMV status not recorded). Some clones in this sample may be carry-over from other donors' samples. The CDR3 runs from the conserved cysteine through the conserved F or W. A D gene is named only where the DNA matches it firmly. Clone size is stated in some rows and not others, as once, few, many or a class when expanded.

>TRBV27|few|-|TRBJ1-1
CASSYTEKTEAFF
TGTGCCAGCAGTTATACAGAGAAAACTGAAGCTTTCTTT
>TRBV28|few|TRBD1|TRBJ2-6
CASSLSPGQVRDAGANVLTF
TGTGCCAGCAGTTTATCCCCGGGACAGGTTCGGGATGCAGGGGCCAACGTCCTGACTTTC
>TRBV20-1|-|-|TRBJ2-1
CSARFLGIGNEQFF
TGCAGTGCTAGGTTTCTGGGGATCGGCAATGAGCAGTTCTTC
>TRBV7-2|-|-|TRBJ1-2
CASSLGGGRAAMPYTF
TGTGCCAGCAGCTTAGGGGGGGGGCGGGCGGCGATGCCCTACACCTTC
>TRBV7-2|many|-|TRBJ2-7
CASSLEARDYEQYF
TGTGCCAGCAGCTTAGAGGCCAGGGACTACGAGCAGTACTTC
>TRBV25-1|-|-|TRBJ2-7
CASSAEYDTYEQYF
TGTGCCAGCAGTGCCGAGTATGATACTTACGAGCAGTACTTC
>TRBV7-6|few|-|TRBJ2-2
CASSSRQTNTGELFF
TGTGCCAGCAGTTCCAGACAGACTAACACCGGGGAGCTGTTTTTT
>TRBV2|-|-|TRBJ2-7
CASSEWVASDYEQYF
TGTGCCAGCAGTGAGTGGGTTGCGTCAGACTACGAGCAGTACTTC
>TRBV29-1|few|-|TRBJ2-3
CSVESVRTDTQYF
TGCAGCGTTGAATCGGTCAGGACAGATACGCAGTATTTT
>TRBV2|few|TRBD1|TRBJ2-7
CASQTGLGNEQYF
TGTGCCAGCCAGACAGGGTTAGGGAACGAGCAGTACTTC
>TRBV12-3/TRBV12-4|few|TRBD2|TRBJ2-3
CASSSSGDTDTQYF
TGTGCCAGCAGTTCTAGCGGAGACACAGATACGCAGTATTTT
>TRBV20-1|-|TRBD2|TRBJ2-1
CSARARGLAGNEQFF
TGCAGTGCTAGAGCCAGGGGACTAGCGGGCAATGAGCAGTTCTTC
>TRBV7-4|many|-|TRBJ2-1
CASSLEQFNNEQFF
TGTGCCAGCAGCTTAGAACAGTTTAACAATGAGCAGTTCTTC
>TRBV18|-|TRBD1|TRBJ2-1
CASSYGQGGTYNEQFF
TGTGCCAGCTCTTACGGACAGGGGGGAACCTACAATGAGCAGTTCTTC
>TRBV7-8|many|TRBD1|TRBJ1-1
CASSPRTGPLEAFF
TGTGCCAGCAGCCCCCGGACAGGGCCTCTTGAAGCTTTCTTT
>TRBV19|many|-|TRBJ2-4
CASSMRGSAKNIQYF
TGTGCCAGTAGTATGCGGGGTTCGGCCAAAAACATTCAGTACTTC
>TRBV4-2|-|-|TRBJ1-5
CASRLTTGSNQPQHF
TGTGCCAGCAGGCTAACAACAGGAAGCAATCAGCCCCAGCATTTT
>TRBV11-2|many|-|TRBJ1-2
CASSLSTAAYGYTF
TGTGCCAGCAGCTTAAGTACAGCCGCCTATGGCTACACCTTC
>TRBV12-3/TRBV12-4|few|-|TRBJ1-1
CASSFMGATEAFF
TGTGCCAGCAGTTTCATGGGGGCCACTGAAGCTTTCTTT
>TRBV2|-|-|TRBJ2-1
CASSGIRGGEQFF
TGTGCCAGCAGTGGGATTAGGGGCGGTGAGCAGTTCTTC
>TRBV29-1|-|TRBD2|TRBJ2-3
CSVEIGLAGGIYTQYF
TGCAGCGTTGAAATCGGACTAGCGGGAGGGATATATACGCAGTATTTT
>TRBV6-6|few|-|TRBJ1-3
CASRAGAHSGNTIYF
TGTGCCAGCAGAGCCGGGGCACACTCTGGAAACACCATATATTTT
>TRBV11-3|few|-|TRBJ2-2
CASSLPRSMNSGELFF
TGTGCCAGCAGCTTACCCCGAAGTATGAATTCCGGGGAGCTGTTTTTT
>TRBV6-2/TRBV6-3|-|TRBD2|TRBJ2-1
CASRGLAGDFF
TGTGCCAGCAGGGGACTAGCGGGAGATTTCTTC
>TRBV6-1|-|-|TRBJ1-5
CASWAGSGNQPQHF
TGTGCCAGCTGGGCAGGGTCGGGCAATCAGCCCCAGCATTTT
>TRBV29-1|few|-|TRBJ2-5
CSVETVSGETQYF
TGCAGCGTTGAAACGGTTTCCGGCGAGACCCAGTACTTC
>TRBV12-3/TRBV12-4|-|-|TRBJ2-7
CASSSGSAYEQYF
TGTGCCAGCAGTTCCGGGTCGGCCTACGAGCAGTACTTC
>TRBV12-3/TRBV12-4|-|-|TRBJ2-5
CASSSGGGGETQYF
TGTGCCAGCAGTTCGGGGGGCGGAGGAGAGACCCAGTACTTC
>TRBV6-1|-|-|TRBJ2-3
CASSVELARDTQYF
TGTGCCAGCAGTGTGGAGCTCGCCCGGGATACGCAGTATTTT
>TRBV7-6|few|-|TRBJ2-2
CASTVSDNLEGGELFF
TGTGCCAGCACCGTATCGGACAATTTGGAGGGCGGGGAGCTGTTTTTT
>TRBV20-1|-|TRBD2|TRBJ2-1
CSATGTSGRAASYNEQFF
TGCAGTGCGACCGGGACTAGCGGGAGGGCCGCATCCTACAATGAGCAGTTCTTC
>TRBV12-3/TRBV12-4|-|-|TRBJ1-5
CASSDTSNQPQHF
TGTGCCAGCAGTGACACAAGCAATCAGCCCCAGCATTTT
>TRBV28|-|TRBD1|TRBJ1-3
CASSPGQVRANTIYF
TGTGCCAGCAGTCCGGGACAGGTTCGGGCCAACACCATATATTTT
>TRBV24-1|many|-|TRBJ2-5
CATSDFGETQYF
TGTGCCACCAGTGATTTCGGGGAGACCCAGTACTTC
>TRBV7-2|-|-|TRBJ2-2
CASSRDFGELFF
TGTGCCAGCAGCCGGGACTTCGGGGAGCTGTTTTTT
>TRBV11-2|once|-|TRBJ2-2
CASSLQGWNTGELFF
TGTGCCAGCAGCTTACAGGGGTGGAACACCGGGGAGCTGTTTTTT
>TRBV12-3/TRBV12-4|few|-|TRBJ1-1
CACRVVTEAFF
TGTGCCTGCAGGGTTGTCACTGAAGCTTTCTTT
>TRBV19|-|TRBD1|TRBJ1-2
CASSTYRGPGYTF
TGTGCCAGTAGCACCTACAGGGGACCTGGCTACACCTTC
>TRBV7-3|many|-|TRBJ2-3
CASSLRGGTDTQYF
TGTGCCAGCAGCTTAAGGGGGGGCACAGATACGCAGTATTTT
>TRBV6-1|-|-|TRBJ2-3
CASIFTSGDTQYF
TGTGCCAGCATTTTTACGTCCGGGGATACGCAGTATTTT
>TRBV6-1|-|TRBD1|TRBJ1-5
CASTGPGQGNQPQHF
TGTGCCAGCACCGGACCGGGACAGGGAAATCAGCCCCAGCATTTT
>TRBV28|once|-|TRBJ2-2
CASSSYIGELFF
TGTGCCAGCAGTTCATACATTGGGGAGCTGTTTTTT
>TRBV4-2|-|-|TRBJ1-1
CASSQGSAEGGTEAFF
TGTGCCAGCAGCCAAGGGTCGGCCGAGGGGGGGACTGAAGCTTTCTTT
>TRBV5-1|few|-|TRBJ1-2
CASSGDGGPNYGYTF
TGCGCCAGCAGCGGGGATGGCGGACCTAACTATGGCTACACCTTC
>TRBV7-2|few|-|TRBJ1-2
CASSPRAGAPYGYTF
TGTGCCAGCAGCCCTCGAGCGGGGGCGCCCTATGGCTACACCTTC
>TRBV11-2|many|-|TRBJ1-1
CASSSIKSEKGERNTEAFF
TGTGCCAGCAGCTCCATTAAATCGGAGAAGGGGGAACGGAACACTGAAGCTTTCTTT
>TRBV7-6|many|TRBD2|TRBJ2-1
CASSYSGAAYNEQFF
TGTGCCAGCAGCTATAGCGGGGCTGCCTACAATGAGCAGTTCTTC
>TRBV6-1|few|TRBD2|TRBJ2-7
CAGSQTSGAPYEQYF
TGTGCCGGGTCCCAGACTAGCGGTGCCCCCTACGAGCAGTACTTC
>TRBV7-6|-|TRBD2|TRBJ2-5
CASSSSRTSGRSKTQYF
TGTGCCAGCAGCTCTTCCCGGACTAGCGGGAGGAGTAAGACCCAGTACTTC
>TRBV29-1|-|-|TRBJ2-7
CSVELQGTYEQYF
TGCAGCGTTGAACTACAGGGAACATACGAGCAGTACTTC
>TRBV20-1|many|-|TRBJ1-2
CSARDRRGNGYTF
TGCAGTGCTAGAGATCGGCGAGGAAATGGCTACACCTTC
>TRBV3-1|-|TRBD1|TRBJ1-1
CASSQRIGTGVRAFF
TGTGCCAGCAGCCAACGGATCGGGACAGGGGTCCGGGCTTTCTTT
>TRBV15|-|-|TRBJ1-3
CATSREVASSGNTIYF
TGTGCCACCAGCAGAGAGGTCGCGAGCTCTGGAAACACCATATATTTT
>TRBV19|-|-|TRBJ1-5
CASSFEGVRNQPQHF
TGTGCCAGTAGTTTCGAGGGGGTTCGCAATCAGCCCCAGCATTTT